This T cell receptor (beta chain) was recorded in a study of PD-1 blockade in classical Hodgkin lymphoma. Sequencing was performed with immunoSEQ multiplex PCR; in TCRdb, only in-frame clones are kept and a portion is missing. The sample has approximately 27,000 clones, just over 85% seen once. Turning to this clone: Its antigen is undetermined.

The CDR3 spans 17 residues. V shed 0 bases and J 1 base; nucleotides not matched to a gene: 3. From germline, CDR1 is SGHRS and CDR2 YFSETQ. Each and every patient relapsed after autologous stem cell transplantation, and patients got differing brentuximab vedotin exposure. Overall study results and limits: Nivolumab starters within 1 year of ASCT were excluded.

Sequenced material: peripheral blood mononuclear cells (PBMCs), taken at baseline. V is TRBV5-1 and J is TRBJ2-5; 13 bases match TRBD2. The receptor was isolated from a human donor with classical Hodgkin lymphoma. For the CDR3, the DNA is TGCGCCAGCAGCTTGGCGGGACTAGCGGGGACCCAAGAGACCCAGTACTTC. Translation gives CASSLAGLAGTQETQYF.